This T cell receptor (beta chain) appears in the sequencing data of a study of tumor and adjacent non-tumor tissue in lung cancer. Study conclusions and caveats: TCR diversity was significantly greater in tumor than normal lung tissue. Top 100 clones took a larger repertoire share in normal lung.

TCRbeta libraries were built with three rounds of nested PCR, modified from ARM-PCR. TCRdb called the multiplex PCR reads again in MiXCR, with one record for every CDR3 protein. The table records 81,000 or so distinct CDR3 sequences, roughly 80% of them present only once. Germline V CDR1 and CDR2: SQVTM, ANQGSEA. This CDR3 has 12 amino acids. J gave up 1 base and V 7 bases, and 4 bases lay outside the gene matches. Points on this clonotype: Its specificity is unknown.

RNA was extracted from bulk tissue without any cell sorting. Newly diagnosed lung cancer patients had thoracic surgery in China, August–late 2014, without prior chemotherapy. Sequenced sample: lung tumor tissue. The rearrangement uses TRBV29-1 and TRBJ2-7; 7 nucleotides line up with TRBD1. The TCR was taken from a woman aged 50 to 60 with non-small cell lung cancer. Here the CDR3 DNA reads TGCAGCGCTGGACAGGCATCCTACGAGCAGTACTTC. Translating gives CSAGQASYEQYF.